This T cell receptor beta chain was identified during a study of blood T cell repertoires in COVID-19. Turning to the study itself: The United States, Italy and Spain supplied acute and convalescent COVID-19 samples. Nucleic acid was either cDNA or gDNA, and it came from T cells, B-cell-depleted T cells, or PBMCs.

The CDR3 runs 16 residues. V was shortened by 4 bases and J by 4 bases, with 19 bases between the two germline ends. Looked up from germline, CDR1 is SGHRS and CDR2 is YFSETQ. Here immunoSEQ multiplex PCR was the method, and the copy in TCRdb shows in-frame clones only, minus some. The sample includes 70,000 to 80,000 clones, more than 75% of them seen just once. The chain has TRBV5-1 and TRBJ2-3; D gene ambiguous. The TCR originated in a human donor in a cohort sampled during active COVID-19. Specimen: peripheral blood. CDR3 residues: CASSPSSVNPPDTQYF. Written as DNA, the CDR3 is TGCGCCAGCAGCCCTTCGAGCGTGAACCCCCCAGATACGCAGTATTTT.